This T cell receptor beta chain was sequenced for a study of vaccination and CD4 T cells after COVID-19. Germline V gives CDR1 MNHNS, CDR2 SASEGT. The CDR3 contains 14 residues. V was shortened by 6 bases and J by 0 bases, with 11 bases between the two germline ends. The study sequenced cultured CD4+ T cell DNA using the Oncomine TCR Beta short-read assay. TCRdb used MiXCR to reprocess the PCR reads, holding one entry per CDR3 protein. The table has 5,000 to 7,500 distinct CDR3 sequences, approximately 32% seen once. This clonotype turned up a few times. Its antigen is not identified. Treatment described: roughly 11-day PBMC culture with coronavirus spike peptide pools or control peptides (ViraFEST assay). These CD4+ T cells came from an unexposed donor, sampled before the COVID-19 pandemic (2011-2018).

The rearrangement links TRBV6-1 to TRBJ1-1; D is unclear. What was sequenced was CD4+ T cells from blood, cultured in vitro. The source is a human donor in good health. The CDR3 here is CASRAAPLNTEAFF. CDR3 bases: TGTGCCAGCAGGGCTGCGCCCCTGAACACTGAAGCTTTCTTT.